This note documents a single T cell receptor beta chain sequence. Antigen: not known. The entry originates in a study of cytomegalovirus exposure and HLA in healthy donors. General study findings and limits: Trimming of TCR beta V- and J-genes showed a link, identified in a later analysis, to a missense DCLRE1C variant.

Per germline, CDR1 SGHVS and CDR2 FNYEAQ. The CDR3 is 15 amino acids. V was pared by 3 bases and J by 8 bases, with 17 bases between. The donors, nominally healthy at sampling, likely had unrecorded immune exposures. PCR amplification relied on 60 Vbeta primers (plus 13 Jbeta primers). TCRdb's table, derived via immunoSEQ multiplex PCR, lists solely in-frame clones and lacks some. Of approximately 90,000 clones detected, 77% appear once; the ten largest clones hold approximately 2%. The sample was PBMCs. This chain connects TRBV7-6 to TRBJ2-1, with a weak D call TRBD2 (6 bases). The sequence was obtained from a boy younger than 18 in good health and CMV-seronegative. CDR3 coding DNA: TGTGCCAGCAGCTTGTTCCGACTAGGTACAGATGAGCAGTTCTTC. Amino acid sequence: CASSLFRLGTDEQFF.